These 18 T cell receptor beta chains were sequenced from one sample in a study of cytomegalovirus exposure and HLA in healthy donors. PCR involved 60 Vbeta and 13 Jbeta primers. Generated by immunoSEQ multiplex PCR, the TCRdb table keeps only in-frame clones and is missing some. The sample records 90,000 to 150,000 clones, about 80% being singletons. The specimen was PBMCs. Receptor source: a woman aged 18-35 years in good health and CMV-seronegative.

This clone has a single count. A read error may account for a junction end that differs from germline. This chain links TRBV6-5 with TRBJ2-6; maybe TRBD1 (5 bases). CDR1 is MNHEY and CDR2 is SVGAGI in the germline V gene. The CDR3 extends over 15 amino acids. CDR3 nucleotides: TGTGCCAGCAGTTACACCTTCTCTGGGGCCAACGGCCTGACTTTC. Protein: CASSYTFSGANGLTF.

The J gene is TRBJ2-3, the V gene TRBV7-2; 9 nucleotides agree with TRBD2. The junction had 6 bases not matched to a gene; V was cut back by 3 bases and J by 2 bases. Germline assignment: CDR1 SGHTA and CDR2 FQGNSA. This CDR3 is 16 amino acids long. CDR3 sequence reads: CASSFRLAGITDTQYF. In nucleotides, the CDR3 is TGTGCCAGCAGCTTTAGGCTAGCGGGGATCACAGATACGCAGTATTTT.

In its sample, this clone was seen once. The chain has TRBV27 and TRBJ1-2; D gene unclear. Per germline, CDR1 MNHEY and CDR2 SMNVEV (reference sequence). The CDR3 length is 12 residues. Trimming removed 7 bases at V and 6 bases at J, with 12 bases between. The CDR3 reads CASTRPGDGYTF. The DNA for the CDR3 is TGTGCCAGCACCCGCCCCGGGGATGGCTACACCTTC.

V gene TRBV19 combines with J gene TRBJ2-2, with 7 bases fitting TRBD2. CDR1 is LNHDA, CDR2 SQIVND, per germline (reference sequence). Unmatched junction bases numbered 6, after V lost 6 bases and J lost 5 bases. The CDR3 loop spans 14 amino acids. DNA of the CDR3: TGTGCCAGTAGACTAGCGCGTCGTACCGGGGAGCTGTTTTTT. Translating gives CASRLARRTGELFF.

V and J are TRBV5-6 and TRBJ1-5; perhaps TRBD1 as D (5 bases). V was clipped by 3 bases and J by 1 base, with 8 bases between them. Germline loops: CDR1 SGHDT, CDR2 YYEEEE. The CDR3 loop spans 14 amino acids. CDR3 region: CASSSGMSNQPQHF. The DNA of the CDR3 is TGTGCCAGCAGCTCAGGGATGAGCAATCAGCCCCAGCATTTT.

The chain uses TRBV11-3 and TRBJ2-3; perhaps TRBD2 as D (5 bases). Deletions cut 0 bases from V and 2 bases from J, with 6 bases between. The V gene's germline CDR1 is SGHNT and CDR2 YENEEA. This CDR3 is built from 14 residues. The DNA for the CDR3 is TGTGCCAGCAGCTTAGACGGGAACACAGATACGCAGTATTTT. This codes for CASSLDGNTDTQYF.

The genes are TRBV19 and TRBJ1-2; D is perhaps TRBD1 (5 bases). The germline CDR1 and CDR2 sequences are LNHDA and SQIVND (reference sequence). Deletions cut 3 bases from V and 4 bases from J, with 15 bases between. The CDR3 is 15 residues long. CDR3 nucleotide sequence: TGTGCCAGTAGTATGTTGGACATACCAACCTATGGCTACACCTTC. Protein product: CASSMLDIPTYGYTF.

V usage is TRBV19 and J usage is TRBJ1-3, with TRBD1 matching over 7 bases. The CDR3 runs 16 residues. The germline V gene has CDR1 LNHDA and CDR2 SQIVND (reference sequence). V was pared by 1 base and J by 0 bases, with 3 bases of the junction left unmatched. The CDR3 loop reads CASSIGTGYSGNTIYF. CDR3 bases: TGTGCCAGTAGTATAGGGACAGGCTACTCTGGAAACACCATATATTTT.

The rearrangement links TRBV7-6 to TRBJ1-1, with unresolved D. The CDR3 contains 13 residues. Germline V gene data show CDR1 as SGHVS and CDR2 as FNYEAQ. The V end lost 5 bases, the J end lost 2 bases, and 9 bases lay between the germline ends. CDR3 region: CASSPVVNTEAFF. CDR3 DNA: TGTGCCAGCAGCCCGGTAGTTAACACTGAAGCTTTCTTT.

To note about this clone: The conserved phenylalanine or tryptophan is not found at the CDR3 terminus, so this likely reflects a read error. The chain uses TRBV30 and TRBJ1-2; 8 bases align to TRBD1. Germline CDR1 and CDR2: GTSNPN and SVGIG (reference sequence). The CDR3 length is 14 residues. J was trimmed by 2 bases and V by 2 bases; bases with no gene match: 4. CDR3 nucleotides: TGTGCCTGGAGTACACAGGGGGTCAACTATGGCTACACCCTC. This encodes CAWSTQGVNYGYTL.

CDR3: CASSLDPSGRLFF. Written as DNA, the CDR3 is TGTGCCAGCAGCTTGGACCCTAGCGGGAGACTGTTCTTC. This chain uses TRBV7-2 with TRBJ2-1, with 10 positions matching TRBD2. Per germline, CDR1 SGHTA and CDR2 FQGNSA. This CDR3 contains 13 residues. The V and J ends lost 3 bases and 15 bases, in that order; junction bases with no gene match: 8.

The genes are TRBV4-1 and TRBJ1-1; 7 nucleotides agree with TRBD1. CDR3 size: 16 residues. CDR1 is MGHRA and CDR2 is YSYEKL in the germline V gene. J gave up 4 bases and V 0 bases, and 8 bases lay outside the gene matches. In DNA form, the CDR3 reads TGCGCCAGCAGCCAAGATTTGGCAGGGGGATTCACTGAAGCTTTCTTT. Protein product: CASSQDLAGGFTEAFF.

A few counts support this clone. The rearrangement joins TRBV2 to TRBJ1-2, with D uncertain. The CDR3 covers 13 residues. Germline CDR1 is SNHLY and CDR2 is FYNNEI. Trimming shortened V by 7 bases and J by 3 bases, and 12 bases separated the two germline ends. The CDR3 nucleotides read TGTGCCAGCAAATACGAGAGAGACTATGGCTACACCTTC. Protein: CASKYERDYGYTF.

The CDR3 DNA follows: TGTGCCAGCAGCGAGCAGATCGGGGACACCGGGGAGCTGTTTTTT. The encoded protein is CASSEQIGDTGELFF. J is TRBJ2-2 and V is TRBV7-9; D possibly corresponds to TRBD2 (5 bases). CDR3 size: 15 residues. V lost 5 bases, J lost 3 bases, and 13 bases lay in between. Germline V CDR1 and CDR2: SEHNR, FQNEAQ (reference sequence). Full variable domain (missing parts from reference TRBV7-9 and TRBJ2-2): DTGVSQNPRHKITKRGQNVTFRCDPISEHNRLYWYRQTLGQGPEFLTYFQNEAQLEKSRLLSDRFSAERPKGSFSTLEIQRTEQGDSAMYLCASSEQIGDTGELFFGEGSRLTVL.

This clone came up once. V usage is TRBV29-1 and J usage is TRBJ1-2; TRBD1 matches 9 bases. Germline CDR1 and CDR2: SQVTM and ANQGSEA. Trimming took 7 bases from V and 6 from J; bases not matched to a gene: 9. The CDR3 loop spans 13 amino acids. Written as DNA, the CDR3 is TGCAGCGGCACAGGGGGCTCAGTTAATGGCTACACCTTC. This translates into CSGTGGSVNGYTF.

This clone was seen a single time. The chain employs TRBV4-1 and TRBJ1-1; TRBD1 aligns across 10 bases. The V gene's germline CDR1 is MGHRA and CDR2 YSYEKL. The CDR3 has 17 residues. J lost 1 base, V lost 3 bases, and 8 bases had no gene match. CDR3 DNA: TGCGCCAGCAGCCAGGGCGACAGGGGGCGAGCGAACACTGAAGCTTTCTTT. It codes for CASSQGDRGRANTEAFF.

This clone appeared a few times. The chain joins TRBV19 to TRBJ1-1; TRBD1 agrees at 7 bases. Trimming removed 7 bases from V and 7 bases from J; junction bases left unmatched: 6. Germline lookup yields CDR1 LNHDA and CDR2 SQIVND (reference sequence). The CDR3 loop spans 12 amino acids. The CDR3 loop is CASTPGGGEAFF. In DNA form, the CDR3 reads TGTGCCAGTACCCCAGGGGGTGGTGAAGCTTTCTTT.

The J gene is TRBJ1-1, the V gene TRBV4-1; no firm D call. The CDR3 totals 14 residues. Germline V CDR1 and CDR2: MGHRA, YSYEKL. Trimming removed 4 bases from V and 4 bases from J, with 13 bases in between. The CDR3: CASSLNSPLTEAFF. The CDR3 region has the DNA TGCGCCAGCAGCCTCAACAGCCCGCTCACTGAAGCTTTCTTT.